The T cell receptor beta chain described here comes from a study of blood T cell repertoires in COVID-19. Study summary: Some COVID-19 samples were acute and others convalescent; all came from the United States, Italy and Spain.

Sequenced by immunoSEQ multiplex PCR; TCRdb stores in-frame clones only, minus some. Of about 87,000 clones listed, roughly 84% are singletons. The CDR3 has 17 residues. Per the germline V gene, CDR1 is SGHTA and CDR2 is FQGTGA. The junction had 7 bases not matched to a gene; V was cut back by 0 bases and J by 5 bases. The V gene is TRBV7-3, the J gene TRBJ2-1; 10 bases map to TRBD2. Sample: peripheral blood. The TCR was taken from a woman aged 80 or over with COVID-19, enrolled during active disease. The CDR3, as DNA: TGTGCCAGCAGCTTAACGTCCGGGACTAGCGCAAACAATGAGCAGTTCTTC. This sequence encodes CASSLTSGTSANNEQFF.